What follows describes a single T cell receptor beta chain. In the original workflow: It was from reference gene primer amplification that nucleated cell counts were estimated. Only in-frame clones appear in the TCRdb table, and some are missing; sequencing was by immunoSEQ multiplex PCR. V, J and clone size reflect that table, while D and trimming were determined from the DNA. The table includes some 80,000 clones, over 75% detected once. In Seattle, patients joined the study during active infection and were tracked longitudinally. V dropped 4 bases and J dropped 8; count of bases not matched to a gene: 7. This CDR3 is 14 amino acids long. Germline V gives CDR1 SGHRS, CDR2 YFSETQ. This record belongs to a study of blood T cell repertoires in COVID-19. Study-wide context: From T cells, B-cell-depleted T cells, or PBMCs came the material, which was cDNA or gDNA.

The TCR comes from a man in his fifties or sixties with COVID-19, enrolled during active disease. The sample consisted of peripheral blood. The V call is TRBV5-1, the J call TRBJ2-1, with 9 bases matching TRBD1. This chain's CDR3 is CASSRGQGLDEQFF. Here the CDR3 DNA reads TGCGCCAGCAGCAGGGGACAGGGCCTTGATGAGCAGTTCTTC.